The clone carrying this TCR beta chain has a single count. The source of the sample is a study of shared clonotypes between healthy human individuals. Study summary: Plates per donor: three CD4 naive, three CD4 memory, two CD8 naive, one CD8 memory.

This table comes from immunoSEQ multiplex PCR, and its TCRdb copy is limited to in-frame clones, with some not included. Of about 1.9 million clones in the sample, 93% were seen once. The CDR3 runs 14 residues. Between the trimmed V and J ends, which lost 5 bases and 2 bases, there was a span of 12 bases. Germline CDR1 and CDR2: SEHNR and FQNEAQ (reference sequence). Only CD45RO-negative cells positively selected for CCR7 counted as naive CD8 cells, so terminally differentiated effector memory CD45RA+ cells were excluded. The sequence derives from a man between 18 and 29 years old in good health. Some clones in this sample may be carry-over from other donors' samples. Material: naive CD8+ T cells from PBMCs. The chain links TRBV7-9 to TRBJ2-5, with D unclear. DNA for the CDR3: TGTGCCAGCAGCCCCCCAGCGCCGCAAGAGACCCAGTACTTC. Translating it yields CASSPPAPQETQYF.